A single sample is the source of the 21 T cell receptor beta chains below, sequenced in a study of cytomegalovirus exposure and HLA in healthy donors. Both 60 Vbeta primers and 13 Jbeta primers went into the PCR. Repertoires were generated with immunoSEQ multiplex PCR, while TCRdb's copy carries only in-frame clones and drops some. This sample has some 150,000 clones, with 76% found just once. The sample consisted of PBMCs. All receptors come from a woman in her thirties or forties in good health and CMV-seronegative.

The rearrangement joins TRBV5-8 to TRBJ1-4, with TRBD1 matching 7 bases. The CDR3 sequence is 17 residues long. Germline-derived CDR1 and CDR2 are SGHTS and YDEGEE. V lost 6 bases, J lost 10 bases, and 21 bases stayed unmatched. The CDR3 DNA sequence: TGTGCCAGCAAACCTGGGACAGTCGCGATGAGTTACGGAAAACTGTTTTTT. Amino acids: CASKPGTVAMSYGKLFF. The complete variable domain, with remaining parts taken from reference TRBV5-8 and TRBJ1-4, reads EAGVTQSPTHLIKTRGQQATLRCSPISGHTSVYWYQQALGLGLQFLLWYDEGEERNRGNFPPRFSGRQFPNYSSELNVNALELEDSALYLCASKPGTVAMSYGKLFFGSGTQLSVL.

The chain links TRBV5-6 to TRBJ1-4; D gene ambiguous. The CDR3 covers 16 residues. Trimming took off 0 bases at V and 6 bases at J, with 15 bases between the two ends. Germline V gene sequence: CDR1 SGHDT, CDR2 YYEEEE. The CDR3 reads CASSLGAAPVDEKLFF. Here the CDR3 DNA reads TGTGCCAGCAGCTTGGGGGCCGCCCCGGTGGATGAAAAACTGTTTTTT.

This clone is a singleton in its sample. The J gene is TRBJ2-5, the V gene TRBV10-2; 7 bases align to TRBD1. The V gene end was trimmed by 6 bases and the J gene end by 4 bases; junction bases not matched to a gene: 11. This CDR3 comprises 15 residues. Germline V gives CDR1 WSHSY, CDR2 SAAADI. CDR3 sequence reads: CASRATGSFGETQYF. CDR3 nucleotide sequence: TGCGCCAGCAGAGCGACAGGGAGTTTTGGAGAGACCCAGTACTTC.

This chain joins TRBV13 and TRBJ2-3; 9 bases fit TRBD2. The CDR3 spans 16 residues. J lost 4 bases, V lost 11 bases, and 16 bases had no gene match. Germline V gene sequence: CDR1 PRHDT, CDR2 FYEKMQ (reference sequence). The chain's CDR3 is CASSYLTSGRSDTQYF. The CDR3 nucleotides read TGTGCCTCCTCTTATTTGACTAGCGGCCGGTCAGATACGCAGTATTTT.

This chain uses TRBV6-5 with TRBJ2-7; 7 nucleotides match TRBD1. V lost 6 bases, J lost 5 bases, and 4 bases stayed unmatched. CDR1 MNHEY and CDR2 SVGAGI come from the germline V gene. This CDR3 region has 12 residues. Written as DNA, the CDR3 is TGTGCCAGCAGGAACGACAGGGACGAGCAGTACTTC. Protein sequence: CASRNDRDEQYF.

This clone was detected only a few times. The V gene is TRBV5-1, the J gene TRBJ1-2; 9 bases match TRBD1. The germline V gene has CDR1 SGHRS and CDR2 YFSETQ. The CDR3 is 13 residues long. With 4 bases clipped from V and 8 bases from J, the junction kept 6 bases outside the gene matches. The CDR3 spells CASSPTGGTGYTF. The CDR3 DNA reads TGCGCCAGCAGCCCGACAGGGGGTACGGGCTACACCTTC.

This clone has more than one count but fewer than ten. This same CDR3 is encoded by further DNA sequences in the sample. This sequence joins TRBV6-5 and TRBJ2-7; D gene ambiguous. Germline CDR1 and CDR2: MNHEY and SVGAGI. CDR3 length: 15 residues. Between the trimmed V and J ends, which lost 3 bases and 3 bases, there was a span of 15 bases. This chain's CDR3 is CASSYSLAGGYEQYF. The CDR3 coding sequence is TGTGCCAGCAGTTATTCTTTAGCTGGCGGCTACGAGCAGTACTTC.

A word on this clone: This sample includes further DNA sequences coding for the same CDR3. V gene TRBV18 combines with J gene TRBJ1-2, with 8 bases matching TRBD1. The V gene's germline CDR1 is KGHSH and CDR2 LQKENI. This CDR3 contains 13 residues. V gave up 2 bases and J gave up 7 bases; unmatched junction bases: 3. The CDR3 sequence: CASSPSDRGGYTF. CDR3 nucleotides: TGTGCCAGCTCACCAAGTGACAGGGGTGGCTACACCTTC.

The chain joins TRBV11-1 to TRBJ1-1, with D possibly matching TRBD1 (5 bases). The CDR3 extends over 15 amino acids. V was cut by 5 bases and J by 3 bases, with 16 bases left in between. In germline, CDR1 is SGHAT, CDR2 FQDESV (reference sequence). The CDR3 coding sequence is TGTGCCAGCAGCCACCCTTGGGGGAGGGACACTGAAGCTTTCTTT. Translated: CASSHPWGRDTEAFF.

CDR3 sequence: CASSSPGGYTF. The CDR3, as DNA: TGTGCCAGCAGTTCGCCAGGGGGCTACACCTTC. This chain connects TRBV6-1 to TRBJ1-2, with D perhaps TRBD1 (5 bases). CDR3 size: 11 residues. V lost 5 bases and J 8 bases, leaving 9 bases between the germline ends. Germline loops: CDR1 MNHNS, CDR2 SASEGT.

Note on this clone: The sample has other DNA sequences that encode this CDR3 too. The V gene is TRBV11-2, the J gene TRBJ1-1, with TRBD1 matching over 8 bases. The junction had 2 bases not matched to a gene; V was cut back by 3 bases and J by 2 bases. Germline V lookup: CDR1 SGHAT, CDR2 FQNNGV. CDR3 size: 14 residues. The DNA for the CDR3 is TGTGCCAGCAGCTTTGGACAGGGCAACACTGAAGCTTTCTTT. Amino acids: CASSFGQGNTEAFF.

The chain carries TRBV9 and TRBJ1-1; 10 nucleotides align to TRBD1. After removal of 4 bases from V and 7 bases from J, the junction contained 7 bases not matched to a gene. Germline CDR1 is SGDLS and CDR2 is YYNGEE. CDR3 length: 14 residues. CDR3 nucleotide sequence: TGTGCCAGCAGCTACGGACAGGGGGGCGGTGAAGCTTTCTTT. This sequence encodes CASSYGQGGGEAFF.

The rearrangement uses TRBV7-9 and TRBJ2-2; the match to TRBD2 covers 8 bases. Germline CDR1 is SEHNR and CDR2 is FQNEAQ (reference sequence). V lost 2 bases and J lost 5; bases outside the gene matches: 10. The CDR3 loop spans 17 amino acids. CDR3 DNA sequence: TGTGCCAGCAGCTTAACTCAGGGCCGCGGGGGGACCGGGGAGCTGTTTTTT. Amino acid sequence: CASSLTQGRGGTGELFF.

V and J are TRBV19 and TRBJ1-2; D not certain. The CDR3 covers 15 residues. Germline V CDR1 and CDR2: LNHDA, SQIVND (reference sequence). Trimming took off 3 bases at V and 8 bases at J, with 19 bases between the two ends. CDR3 bases: TGTGCCAGTAGTATTACCCTGCGGGATTCGTGGGGCTACACCTTC. Translated: CASSITLRDSWGYTF.

The rearrangement uses TRBV19 and TRBJ2-2; D ambiguous. Trimming cost V 5 bases and J 9 bases, with 10 bases left between them. The length of the CDR3 is 12 residues. The germline gives CDR1 LNHDA, CDR2 SQIVND (reference sequence). The CDR3 is CASSPRLRELFF. The CDR3 coding sequence is TGTGCCAGTAGTCCGCGCCTCCGGGAGCTGTTTTTT. Combining the CDR3 with reference TRBV19 and TRBJ2-2 gives the whole variable domain DGGITQSPKYLFRKEGQNVTLSCEQNLNHDAMYWYRQDPGQGLRLIYYSQIVNDFQKGDIAEGYSVSREKKESFPLTVTSAQKNPTAFYLCASSPRLRELFFGEGSRLTVL.

This clone has just a few counts. The chain couples TRBV5-1 to TRBJ2-3, with 9 bases identical to TRBD1. From germline, CDR1 is SGHRS and CDR2 YFSETQ. CDR3 size: 17 residues. V lost 7 bases, J lost 0 bases, and 12 bases stayed unmatched. The CDR3: CASGGRGTGMSTDTQYF. CDR3 nucleotide sequence: TGCGCCAGCGGGGGTCGAGGGACAGGGATGAGCACAGATACGCAGTATTTT. Based on the CDR3 plus reference TRBV5-1 and TRBJ2-3, the full variable domain is KAGVTQTPRYLIKTRGQQVTLSCSPISGHRSVSWYQQTPGQGLQFLFEYFSETQRNKGNFPGRFSGRQFSNSRSEMNVSTLELGDSALYLCASGGRGTGMSTDTQYFGPGTRLTVL.

The rearrangement joins TRBV4-1 to TRBJ1-1, with 8 bases identical to TRBD1. J gave up 4 bases and V 1 base, and 5 bases lay outside the gene matches. The V gene's germline CDR1 is MGHRA and CDR2 YSYEKL. The CDR3 has 15 residues. Written as DNA, the CDR3 is TGCGCCAGCAGCCAAGCGGCACAGGGGGTCACTGAAGCTTTCTTT. Amino acid sequence: CASSQAAQGVTEAFF.

The chain has TRBV11-3 and TRBJ2-3, with 11 bases identical to TRBD2. This CDR3 is built from 15 residues. The J segment lost 6 bases and the V segment lost 3 bases, leaving 5 bases of the junction unmatched. CDR1 SGHNT and CDR2 YENEEA come from the germline V gene. DNA for the CDR3: TGTGCCAGCAGCTTTAGCGGGAGGGCCTTCGATACGCAGTATTTT. This translates into CASSFSGRAFDTQYF.

The chain uses TRBV5-1 and TRBJ1-2, with D hard to call. V shed 0 bases and J shed 5 bases, with 14 bases lying between them. Germline CDR1 and CDR2: SGHRS and YFSETQ. CDR3 length: 15 amino acids. This chain's CDR3 is CASSLAGEAAYGYTF. CDR3 DNA: TGCGCCAGCAGCTTGGCCGGCGAGGCTGCTTATGGCTACACCTTC.

The chain is built from TRBV4-1 and TRBJ2-5; 9 nucleotides agree with TRBD2. Germline-derived CDR1 and CDR2 are MGHRA and YSYEKL. The length of the CDR3 is 17 residues. With 1 base clipped from V and 3 bases from J, the junction kept 9 bases outside the gene matches. CDR3 region: CASSQGGAGGFEETQYF. The CDR3 nucleotides read TGCGCCAGCAGCCAAGGGGGGGCGGGGGGGTTTGAAGAGACCCAGTACTTC.

The chain carries TRBV19 and TRBJ1-1; D uncertain. In germline, CDR1 is LNHDA, CDR2 SQIVND (reference sequence). V gave up 3 bases and J gave up 4 bases, with 12 bases separating them. This CDR3 has 14 residues. CDR3 sequence reads: CASSMVTGGTEAFF. In nucleotides, the CDR3 is TGTGCCAGTAGTATGGTGACGGGAGGCACTGAAGCTTTCTTT.